These 12 T cell receptor beta chains originate from one sample sequenced in a study of blood T cell repertoires in COVID-19. Here immunoSEQ multiplex PCR was the method, and the copy in TCRdb shows in-frame clones only, minus some. The repertoire holds under 300,000 clones, with 65% to 85% as singletons. The sequenced material came from PBMCs or T cells enriched from blood (not recorded which). All receptors derive from a man in his fifties who had recovered from COVID-19.

CDR3 region: CATSDPRERTDTQYF. The CDR3 DNA reads as TGTGCCACCAGTGACCCGCGGGAGAGGACAGATACGCAGTATTTT. The chain is built from TRBV24-1 and TRBJ2-3, with 7 bases matching TRBD2. The V and J ends lost 4 bases and 3 bases, in that order; junction bases with no gene match: 6. The CDR3 runs 15 residues. CDR1 KGHDR and CDR2 SFDVKD come from the germline V gene.

The V and J genes are TRBV11-3 and TRBJ2-7; D is undetermined. Germline V lookup: CDR1 SGHNT, CDR2 YENEEA. The CDR3 totals 13 residues. Trimming removed 4 bases at V and 11 bases at J, with 18 bases between. The DNA for the CDR3 is TGTGCCAGCAGCTCTAGACCGCATCCCCGGGAGTACTTC. As protein: CASSSRPHPREYF.

The V call is TRBV30, the J call TRBJ1-2; perhaps TRBD1 as D (6 bases). The germline V gene encodes CDR1 GTSNPN and CDR2 SVGIG (reference sequence). CDR3 length equals 13 residues. V was clipped by 3 bases and J by 2 bases, with 10 bases between them. DNA for the CDR3: TGTGCCTGGAGGGCGAGGGGGAACTATGGCTACACCTTC. It is translated as CAWRARGNYGYTF.

The V call is TRBV3-1 (or the pseudogene TRBV3-2), the J call TRBJ1-2; the match to TRBD1 covers 8 bases. The CDR3 runs to 14 residues. With 5 bases clipped from V and 4 bases from J, the junction kept 6 bases outside the gene matches. Germline V gene data show CDR1 as LGHDT and CDR2 as YNNKEL (reference sequence). The CDR3, as DNA: TGTGCCAGCAGCTATGGACAGGGAACCTATGGCTACACCTTC. Protein sequence: CASSYGQGTYGYTF.

The chain recombines TRBV28 with TRBJ1-5; unclear D gene. Per the germline V gene, CDR1 is MDHEN and CDR2 is SYDVKM. The CDR3 has 12 residues. V was pared by 5 bases and J by 9 bases, with 11 bases between. DNA of the CDR3: TGTGCCAGCAGTGTGCACTACCGGCCCCAGCATTTT. Translating it yields CASSVHYRPQHF.

The chain links TRBV5-5 to TRBJ2-1, with D possibly being TRBD2 (5 bases). Trimming cost V 0 bases and J 7 bases, with 14 bases left between them. The germline gives CDR1 SGHKS, CDR2 YYEKEE (reference sequence). There are 15 residues in the CDR3. As DNA, the CDR3 is TGTGCCAGCAGCTTGGACCCGGGATTTGGGAATGAGCAGTTCTTC. It codes for CASSLDPGFGNEQFF.

J is TRBJ1-4 and V is TRBV7-2; 8 bases map to TRBD1. The germline V gene encodes CDR1 SGHTA and CDR2 FQGNSA. The CDR3 contains 18 residues. V dropped 5 bases and J dropped 10; count of bases not matched to a gene: 21. Written as DNA, the CDR3 is TGTGCCAGCAGCCAACCGGGGTGGTTACAGGGGGAGTGGGGAAAACTGTTTTTT. Translation gives CASSQPGWLQGEWGKLFF.

The rearrangement joins TRBV12-5 to TRBJ2-1; D is possibly TRBD1 (5 bases). The germline V and J ends were trimmed by 8 bases and 1 base, with 15 bases remaining between them. CDR1 is LGHNT and CDR2 is FRNRAP in the germline V gene. The CDR3 loop spans 15 amino acids. Here the CDR3 reads CASKPPQGSYNEQFF. CDR3 nucleotides: TGTGCTAGTAAACCCCCCCAGGGTTCCTACAATGAGCAGTTCTTC.

This clone came up a few times. The V gene is TRBV11-2, the J gene TRBJ2-5, with TRBD2 identical over 9 bases. Germline lookup yields CDR1 SGHAT and CDR2 FQNNGV. The V segment lost 5 bases and the J segment 9 bases; nucleotides outside the gene matches: 13. The CDR3 contains 15 residues. CDR3 in DNA: TGTGCCAGCAGCCCAGACATGGCGGGGGGGAGGGCCCAGTACTTC. Amino acids: CASSPDMAGGRAQYF.

The rearrangement links TRBV6-2 or TRBV6-3 to TRBJ1-3, with D perhaps TRBD1 (6 bases). Germline CDR1 is MNHEY and CDR2 is SVGEGT. V shed 3 bases and J shed 2 bases, with 8 bases lying between them. The length of the CDR3 is 14 residues. Here the CDR3 reads CASSYGGAGNTIYF. The DNA of the CDR3 is TGTGCCAGCAGTTATGGGGGCGCTGGAAACACCATATATTTT.

This clone is a singleton in its sample. The rearrangement uses TRBV19 and TRBJ2-6; 7 bases are shared with TRBD2. Per germline, CDR1 LNHDA and CDR2 SQIVND (reference sequence). The junction had 8 bases not matched to a gene; V was cut back by 4 bases and J by 2 bases. There are 17 residues in the CDR3. CDR3 sequence reads: CASSKAVGGTGANVLTF. CDR3 DNA sequence: TGTGCCAGTAGTAAGGCTGTGGGGGGGACTGGGGCCAACGTCCTGACTTTC.

This clone was detected once. The chain uses TRBV3-1 (or the pseudogene TRBV3-2) and TRBJ1-4, with TRBD1 identical over 8 bases. Germline V gene lookup returns CDR1 LGHDT and CDR2 YNNKEL (reference sequence). The CDR3 spans 16 residues. Unmatched junction bases numbered 8, after V lost 1 base and J lost 7 bases. For the CDR3, the DNA is TGTGCCAGCAGCCAAGCGGGAACAGGGGGTTTTGAAAAACTGTTTTTT. Amino acid sequence: CASSQAGTGGFEKLFF.